Listed here are 13 T cell receptor beta chains from one sample, sequenced in a study of T cell repertoires in cytomegalovirus infection. Their recognized antigens are unknown. MiXCR, applied by TCRdb to the reads, yields one record per CDR3 protein. Counted here are approximately 910,000 distinct CDR3 sequences, approximately 31% occurring once; the ten biggest clones make up around 15%. The sample in question was cultured CD8+ T cells from PBMCs, obtained from culture after CMV antigen stimulation. These receptors came from a human donor in good health (CMV status not recorded). Some clones in this sample may be carry-over from other donors' samples.

The chain is built from TRBV19 and TRBJ2-5; TRBD1 matches at 10 bases. Unmatched junction bases numbered 12, after V lost 9 bases and J lost 5 bases. Germline V gives CDR1 LNHDA, CDR2 SQIVND (reference sequence). The CDR3 is 15 amino acids. The CDR3 DNA follows: TGTGCCAGCAGCCAGGGACAGGGGTTTTGGGAGACCCAGTACTTC. It encodes CASSQGQGFWETQYF.

The V and J genes are TRBV7-2 and TRBJ2-3; 8 bases fit TRBD2. V shed 1 base and J 2 bases; nucleotides not matched to a gene: 5. CDR1 is SGHTA, CDR2 FQGNSA, per germline. The CDR3 consists of 16 residues. CDR3 sequence: CASSLDGGGITDTQYF. For the CDR3, the DNA is TGTGCCAGCAGCTTAGACGGCGGGGGGATCACAGATACGCAGTATTTT.

The sample holds a few counts of this clonotype. The CDR3 region is CASSLAGTGYTGELFF. As DNA, the CDR3 is TGTGCCAGCAGCTTGGCCGGGACAGGGTACACCGGGGAGCTGTTTTTT. V usage is TRBV5-5 and J usage is TRBJ2-2; 9 bases align to TRBD1. Looked up from germline, CDR1 is SGHKS and CDR2 is YYEKEE (reference sequence). The CDR3 covers 16 residues. V shed 0 bases and J 3 bases; nucleotides not matched to a gene: 3.

This clonotype was recorded a few times. The chain carries TRBV10-3 and TRBJ1-5; 10 bases match TRBD1. Germline V gene data show CDR1 as ENHRY and CDR2 as SYGVKD. This CDR3 is built from 14 residues. Trimming took 4 bases from V and 9 from J; bases not matched to a gene: 6. The CDR3 is CAISGTGGSAPQHF. DNA of the CDR3: TGTGCCATCAGTGGGACAGGGGGGAGTGCGCCCCAGCATTTT.

This sequence joins TRBV7-4 and TRBJ2-5; 8 nucleotides agree with TRBD2. Germline CDR1 reads SGHVT; CDR2 reads SQSDAQ. This CDR3 has 16 residues. The J segment lost 6 bases and the V segment lost 4 bases, leaving 13 bases of the junction unmatched. CDR3 DNA sequence: TGTGCCAGCAGCTCCAATGAAGCGGGGGTGCAAAAGACCCAGTACTTC. Translated: CASSSNEAGVQKTQYF.

The V gene is TRBV6-5, the J gene TRBJ1-1; D unresolved. Germline V lookup: CDR1 MNHEY, CDR2 SVGAGI. Trimming stripped 2 bases from V and 3 bases from J, with 13 bases between. CDR3 length equals 15 residues. The chain's CDR3 is CASSYREGGYTEAFF. Written as DNA, the CDR3 is TGTGCCAGCAGTTACCGGGAGGGAGGGTACACTGAAGCTTTCTTT.

V usage is TRBV6-5 and J usage is TRBJ2-1; 10 nucleotides line up with TRBD2. Germline CDR1 is MNHEY and CDR2 is SVGAGI. The V gene end was trimmed by 7 bases and the J gene end by 5 bases; junction bases not matched to a gene: 11. This CDR3 is 16 amino acids long. The CDR3 is CASKQGTSGGDNEQFF. For the CDR3, the DNA is TGTGCCAGCAAGCAAGGAACCAGCGGGGGGGACAATGAGCAGTTCTTC.

The V gene is TRBV10-3, the J gene TRBJ2-5; TRBD2 matches at 8 bases. Germline CDR1 and CDR2: ENHRY and SYGVKD. CDR3 size: 14 residues. With 3 bases clipped from V and 7 bases from J, the junction kept 7 bases outside the gene matches. CDR3: CAISEGRGAGTQYF. Written as DNA, the CDR3 is TGTGCCATCAGTGAAGGGCGGGGGGCAGGGACCCAGTACTTC.

This clonotype was recorded a few times. This chain joins TRBV24-1 and TRBJ2-5, with D perhaps matching TRBD1 (5 bases). CDR1 KGHDR and CDR2 SFDVKD come from the germline V gene. CDR3 size: 16 residues. V was trimmed by 0 bases and J by 0 bases, leaving 10 bases between them. The chain's CDR3 is CATSDLGDSHQETQYF. DNA of the CDR3: TGTGCCACCAGTGATTTGGGAGACAGCCACCAAGAGACCCAGTACTTC.

This clonotype appeared a few times. This chain joins TRBV7-9 and TRBJ1-1, with D uncertain. The V end lost 3 bases, the J end lost 4 bases, and 21 bases lay between the germline ends. CDR1 and CDR2 (germline): SEHNR, FQNEAQ (reference sequence). This CDR3 comprises 17 residues. CDR3 region: CASSFSLGESPGTEAFF. The DNA of the CDR3 is TGTGCCAGCAGCTTTAGCCTAGGCGAATCACCCGGCACTGAAGCTTTCTTT.

Many counts were recorded for this clonotype. This chain uses TRBV7-6 with TRBJ2-1; D perhaps matches TRBD1 (6 bases). Germline V gene data show CDR1 as SGHVS and CDR2 as FNYEAQ. The V end was cut by 5 bases, the J end by 8 bases, with 16 bases between. CDR3 size: 14 residues. The CDR3 spells CASSPSGGRDEQFF. In nucleotides, the CDR3 is TGTGCCAGCAGCCCGAGTGGGGGCCGGGATGAGCAGTTCTTC.

This chain connects TRBV19 to TRBJ1-1; D may be TRBD1 (6 bases). With 1 base removed from V and 3 bases from J, the gap between germline ends came to 12 bases. Germline V lookup: CDR1 LNHDA, CDR2 SQIVND (reference sequence). The CDR3 length is 15 residues. The CDR3 region is CASSIGEGVHTEAFF. In DNA, the CDR3 is TGTGCCAGTAGTATAGGAGAGGGGGTACACACTGAAGCTTTCTTT.

This chain links TRBV10-2 with TRBJ1-4, with 10 positions matching TRBD1. The CDR3 consists of 13 residues. V gave up 7 bases and J gave up 8 bases; unmatched junction bases: 4. CDR1 and CDR2 (germline): WSHSY, SAAADI. This chain's CDR3 is CASNGQGVEKLFF. Written as DNA, the CDR3 is TGCGCCAGCAATGGACAGGGGGTGGAAAAACTGTTTTTT.